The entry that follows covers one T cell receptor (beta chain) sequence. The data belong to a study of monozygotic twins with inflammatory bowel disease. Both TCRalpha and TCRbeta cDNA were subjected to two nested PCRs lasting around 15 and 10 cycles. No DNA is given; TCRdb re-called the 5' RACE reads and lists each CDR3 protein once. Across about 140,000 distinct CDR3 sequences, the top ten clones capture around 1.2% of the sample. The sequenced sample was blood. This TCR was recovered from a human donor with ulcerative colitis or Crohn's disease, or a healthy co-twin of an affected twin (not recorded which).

The CDR3 here is CASRDSATNEKLFF. V gene TRBV6-1 combines with J gene TRBJ1-4. The CDR3 covers 14 residues. CDR1 and CDR2 from the germline V gene are MNHNS and SASEGT.